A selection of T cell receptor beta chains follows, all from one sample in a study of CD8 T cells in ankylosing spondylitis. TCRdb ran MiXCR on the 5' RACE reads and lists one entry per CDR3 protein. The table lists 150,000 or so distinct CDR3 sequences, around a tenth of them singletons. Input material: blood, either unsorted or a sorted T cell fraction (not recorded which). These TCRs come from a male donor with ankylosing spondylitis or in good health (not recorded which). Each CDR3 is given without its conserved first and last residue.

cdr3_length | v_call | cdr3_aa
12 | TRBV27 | ASSPGTVSVEPY
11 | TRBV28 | ASSPPGDYGYT
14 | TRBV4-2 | ASSQEKRDWAETQY
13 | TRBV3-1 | ASSISGQSNYGYT
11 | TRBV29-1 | SVEETGGQPQH
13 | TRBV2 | ASSERQGGKEKLF
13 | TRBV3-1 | ASSFWDQTTDTQY
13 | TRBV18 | ASTKDQTSTREQF
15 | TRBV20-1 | SARDQGGLGRGNTIY
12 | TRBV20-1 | SASRVVREMTQY
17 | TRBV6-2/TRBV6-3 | ASSLRRPLNPVSYNEQF
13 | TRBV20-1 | SAVSGGAFTGELF
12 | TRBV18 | ASSPQAANEKLF
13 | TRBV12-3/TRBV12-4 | ASTPPRAGTDTQY
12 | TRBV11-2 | TSSLDGGANEQF
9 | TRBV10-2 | ASSEKGEQF
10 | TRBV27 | ASSRSTEEQY
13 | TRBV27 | ASSLFVASSYEQY
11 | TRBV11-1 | ASSLGQGLVYT
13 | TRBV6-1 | ASSPTLGAAYEQY
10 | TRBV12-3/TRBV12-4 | ASSFSSGELF
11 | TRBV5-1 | ASSSQGSRGYT
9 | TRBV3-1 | ASSQAGFQY
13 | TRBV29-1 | SAETPGQPNYGYT
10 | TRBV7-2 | ASSLVDSPLH
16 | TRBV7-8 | ASSPRGGKATNWGTQY
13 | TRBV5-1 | ASSLAQGMNTEAF
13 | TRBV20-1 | SAAPGQGFNQPQH
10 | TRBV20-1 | SAPGQGSLQF